This is a list of T cell receptor beta chains from one sample in a study of cytomegalovirus exposure and HLA in healthy donors. Assay: immunoSEQ multiplex PCR; the TCRdb copy retains only in-frame clones and omits some. Among 69,000 or so clones, 76% were seen once, and the ten largest hold 3% to 4%. The sequenced material came from PBMCs. The receptors were sampled from a man aged 18-30 years in good health and CMV-seronegative. Each CDR3 is given without its conserved first and last residue. Fields, in order: V gene, CDR3 length, J gene, clone size, CDR3 protein. Expanded clones get a size class; other rows say once, few or many, or leave the size out.

>TRBV28|12|TRBJ2-1|NA
ASASGRGDNEQF
>TRBV6-6|11|TRBJ2-6|NA
ASSLSGANVLT
>TRBV30|13|TRBJ1-6|once
AVTTGSSYNSPLH
>TRBV9|15|TRBJ2-1|NA
ASSVSLLAGGDNEQF
>TRBV28|12|TRBJ2-7|few
ASSLRTGTYEQY
>TRBV19|13|TRBJ2-4|few
ASRADRGGENIQY
>TRBV9|15|TRBJ2-3|NA
ASSNPEGGDVKDTQY
>TRBV29-1|11|TRBJ1-2|few
SVGDSLNYGYT
>TRBV5-1|12|TRBJ1-1|NA
ASSWKGQLDEAF
>TRBV29-1|11|TRBJ1-5|NA
SVEQGANQPQH
>TRBV11-2|12|TRBJ2-7|NA
ASSPTGGMYEQY
>TRBV4-2|13|TRBJ2-3|few
ASSQLGQGIDTQY
>TRBV2|11|TRBJ1-6|NA
ASSVDRDSPLH
>TRBV2|14|TRBJ2-4|few
ASRQAGGRPKNIQY
>TRBV27|12|TRBJ1-1|NA
ASSFQHGGAEAF
>TRBV28|13|TRBJ1-5|NA
ASRPQGARGQPQH
>TRBV7-2|13|TRBJ1-1|NA
ASSLNDRGGTEAF
>TRBV19|11|TRBJ2-3|NA
ASKEQGADTQY
>TRBV28|14|TRBJ2-5|NA
ASSLQTSGVAETQY
>TRBV14|11|TRBJ1-2|NA
ASSLDRNYGYT
>TRBV19|14|TRBJ1-2|NA
ASSIGSAPTGYGYT
>TRBV4-3|14|TRBJ1-1|NA
ASSQDTGYGNTEAF
>TRBV11-2|10|TRBJ1-2|NA
ASSFLGGGYT
>TRBV11-3|11|TRBJ2-3|NA
ASSLGGTDTQY
>TRBV4-1|17|TRBJ2-6|NA
ASSQEWGTVHSGANVLT
>TRBV4-2|15|TRBJ2-6|NA
ASTGTGELSGANVLT
>TRBV10-3|14|TRBJ2-3|NA
AISVLAGGGTDTQY
>TRBV19|14|TRBJ1-2|NA
ASSNIPGQGADGYT